This TCR beta chain was sequenced in a study of T cell therapy after organ transplantation. Study at large: T cells were expanded two to three weeks with 30 CMV class I/II epitopes. Of about 10 patients, eight responded clinically and two did not.

J gave up 5 bases and V 4 bases, and 8 bases lay outside the gene matches. The length of the CDR3 is 15 residues. CDR1 is MDHEN and CDR2 is SYDVKM in the germline V gene. Measured with immunoSEQ multiplex PCR; TCRdb has only the in-frame clones, and not every one. The sample has some 1,100 clones, about three fifths seen once. General study results and limits: Lower pretherapy CD8 clonality went with larger post-therapy fold change.

Notes on this clone: Its antigen is unknown.

These transplant recipients had drug-resistant or recurrent cytomegalovirus infection. This sequence joins TRBV28 and TRBJ2-1, with 7 nucleotides matching TRBD2. This sequence originates from a human patient who had received a solid organ transplant and had CMV disease. The specimen comprised CD8+ T cells from blood, sampled before autologous CMV-specific T cell therapy. The CDR3 nucleotides are TGTGCCAGCAGTTCTCCGGGACTAACGAACAATGAGCAGTTCTTC. Its translation: CASSSPGLTNNEQFF.